The 10 T cell receptor delta chains below all came from one sample that was sequenced in a study of γδ T cells in repeated Plasmodium falciparum infection. Vgamma9/Vdelta2+ and Vdelta2-negative gammadelta T cells were flow-sorted from PBMC for bulk sequencing. TCRdb re-called clones from the multiplex PCR reads using CATT. The table records around 57,000 delta-chain clones, over 1.5% of them present only once. Source material: gamma-delta T cells from blood. All receptors derive from a pool of human donors (malaria-infected and uninfected, not separated).

This clone was seen many times. This likely came from a read error, as a far larger clone is one base away. Other DNA sequences from this sample encode an identical CDR3 as well. V usage is TRDV1 and J usage is TRDJ1; TRDD3 agrees at 10 bases. This CDR3 has 25 amino acids. Germline V gene sequence: CDR1 TSWWSYY, CDR2 QGS. The CDR3 spells CALGDSPTTEPQPRTGGLPTDKLIF. CDR3 bases: TGTGCTCTTGGGGACTCTCCTACAACGGAACCCCAACCCCGTACTGGGGGATTACCAACCGATAAGCTCATCTTT.

This clone was counted between two and nine times. Only one base separates this from a far larger clonotype, so it likely reflects a read error. This sample also contains other DNA sequences that code for the same CDR3. The rearrangement uses TRDV1 and TRDJ1; D is possibly TRDD3 (5 bases). In the absence of a J gene in TCRdb, the DNA was matched to germline to assign it here. Germline V gene data show CDR1 as TSWWSYY and CDR2 as QGS. The V end was cut by 6 bases, the J end by 3 bases, with 29 bases between. The CDR3 spans 19 residues. In DNA, the CDR3 is TGTGCTCTTGGAGAGCCGCCGGGGGTTATCCCCCAGTACGCCGATAAACTCATCTTT. It is translated as CALGEPPGVIPQYADKLIF.

A note on this clone: Since a far larger clone is one base different, this is likely a read error. Other DNA sequences of this sample code for an identical CDR3. J is TRDJ1 and V is TRDV1; D is uncertain. This CDR3 is 20 amino acids long. Between the trimmed V and J ends, which lost 1 base and 0 bases, there was a span of 24 bases. Germline assignment: CDR1 TSWWSYY and CDR2 QGS. The CDR3: CALGEPATQVVMAYTDKLIF. DNA of the CDR3: TGTGCTCTTGGGGAACCCGCGACTCAGGTAGTGATGGCGTACACCGATAAACTCATCTTT.

This clone was detected a few times. TCRdb shows a much larger clone's protein in place of this DNA's translation, and the two differ at residue 6, likely through a read error; the protein shown is translated from the DNA. The V call is TRDV2, the J call TRDJ1, with 7 bases fitting TRDD3. V was clipped by 3 bases and J by 0 bases; unmatched bases: 12. The CDR3 loop spans 17 amino acids. CDR1 and CDR2 (germline): GEAIGNYY, EKD. CDR3 DNA: TGTGCCTGTGACTCTCCGTACTGGGGTTCGTACACCGATAAACTCATCTTT. Translating it yields CACDSPYWGSYTDKLIF.

To note about this clone: This likely came from a read error, as a far larger clone is one base away. Different DNA sequences within this sample yield the same CDR3. The chain joins TRDV2 to TRDJ1; D not resolved. In the absence of a J gene in TCRdb, the DNA was matched to germline to assign it here. Per germline, CDR1 GEAIGNYY and CDR2 EKD. The ends were cut back, 4 bases at V and 6 bases at J, with 38 bases in the middle. CDR3 length equals 21 residues. The CDR3 DNA sequence: TGTGCCTGTGATCCAATAACGCCTGAGGGTTCGAGCCCGGGGCCTCTTAATAAACTCATCTTT. Its protein product is CACDPITPEGSSPGPLNKLIF.

About this clone: A far larger clone is one nucleotide away, so this likely arose from a read error. The sample has other DNA sequences that encode this CDR3 too. The V call is TRDV1, the J call TRDJ1; TRDD3 agrees at 9 bases. J gave up 4 bases and V 6 bases, and 15 bases lay outside the gene matches. CDR1 and CDR2 (germline): TSWWSYY, QGS. This CDR3 has 17 amino acids. The CDR3 reads CALGDSTGIRYSDKLIF. CDR3 coding DNA: TGTGCTCTTGGAGATTCTACGGGGATACGATACAGCGATAAACTCATCTTT.

This clone showed up many times. The protein recorded in TCRdb matches a much larger clone and deviates from this DNA's translation at residue 19, suggesting a read error; the protein here is obtained by translating the DNA. Called V gene: TRDV2; the J gene was not called; TRDD3 was called by the table and not checked on the DNA. The length of the CDR3 is 20 residues. Looked up from germline, CDR1 is GEAIGNYY and CDR2 is EKD. The CDR3 sequence is CACDHPQSWGSSAYTDKLTF. The CDR3 nucleotides are TGTGCCTGTGACCATCCTCAATCCTGGGGATCATCTGCGTACACCGATAAACTCACCTTT.

No J gene was named, though the V gene is TRDV1; TRDD3 is taken as the D call from the table, unchecked against the DNA. The CDR3 length is 18 residues. Germline-derived CDR1 and CDR2 are TSWWSYY and QGS. CDR3 DNA: TGTGCTCTTGGGGGACTAGACCCAGGCTGGGGAGGGCCCGATAAGCTCATCTTT. It is translated as CALGGLDPGWGGPDKLIF.

This clone was picked up a small number of times. The TCRdb protein, from a much larger clone, departs from this DNA's translation at residue 14, likely by read error; the protein shown derives from the DNA. This sequence joins TRDV1 and TRDJ1; 12 bases fit TRDD3. TCRdb carries no J gene annotation; the J gene was assigned here by matching the DNA with germline. The V gene end was trimmed by 2 bases and the J gene end by 8 bases; junction bases not matched to a gene: 15. Germline V lookup: CDR1 TSWWSYY, CDR2 QGS. The CDR3 has 18 amino acids. This CDR3 reads CALGEGVPLGDTTGKLIF. The CDR3 nucleotides read TGTGCTCTTGGGGAAGGGGTCCCACTGGGGGATACAACTGGAAAACTCATCTTT.

This clone was counted between two and nine times. The protein in TCRdb stems from a much larger clone and differs at residue 11 from this DNA's translation, likely a read error; here the protein is translated from the DNA. The V and J genes are TRDV1 and TRDJ1; D gene ambiguous. CDR1 TSWWSYY and CDR2 QGS come from the germline V gene. The CDR3 spans 18 residues. The V end lost 3 bases, the J end lost 4 bases, and 24 bases lay between the germline ends. The CDR3 is CALGDRRSCTSIIDKLIF. The DNA for the CDR3 is TGTGCTCTTGGGGATCGGAGGAGCTGTACATCTATAATCGATAAACTCATCTTT.